This TCR beta chain was recorded in a study of early T cells in non-severe SARS-CoV-2 infection. About the research overall: Bulk RNA from unsorted whole blood was sequenced; chains were unpaired.

There are 14 residues in the CDR3. CDR1 MNHNY and CDR2 SVGAGI come from the germline V gene (reference sequence). The V end lost 6 bases, the J end lost 10 bases, and 19 bases lay between the germline ends. The TCR library protocol attached unique molecular identifiers to the individual cDNA molecules. TCRdb re-called the 5' RACE reads with MiXCR, one entry per CDR3 protein. Found here are tens of thousands of distinct CDR3 sequences, 5.5% to 7% of them singletons; the top ten hold roughly 4.4%. This chain connects TRBV6-6 to TRBJ2-1; no firm D call. This TCR derives from an adult who was a healthcare worker with PCR-confirmed SARS-CoV-2 infection or an uninfected control (not recorded which). Sequencing input: whole blood. The CDR3 loop is CASSRRLEAGEQFF. The DNA for the CDR3 is TGTGCCAGCAGCCGACGACTCGAAGCTGGGGAGCAGTTCTTC.